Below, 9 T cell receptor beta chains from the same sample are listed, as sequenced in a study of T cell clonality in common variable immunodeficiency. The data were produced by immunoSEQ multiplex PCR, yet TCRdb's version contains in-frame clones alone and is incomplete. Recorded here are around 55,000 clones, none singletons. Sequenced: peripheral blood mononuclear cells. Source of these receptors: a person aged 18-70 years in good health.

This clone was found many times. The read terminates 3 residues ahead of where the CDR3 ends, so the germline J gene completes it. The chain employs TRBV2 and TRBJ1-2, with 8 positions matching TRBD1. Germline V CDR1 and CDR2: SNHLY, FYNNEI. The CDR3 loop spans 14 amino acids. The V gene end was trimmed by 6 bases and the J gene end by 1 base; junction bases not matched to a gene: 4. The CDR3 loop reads CASSLQGVNYGYTF. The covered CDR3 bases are TGTGCCAGCAGCCTACAGGGGGTTAACTATGGC.

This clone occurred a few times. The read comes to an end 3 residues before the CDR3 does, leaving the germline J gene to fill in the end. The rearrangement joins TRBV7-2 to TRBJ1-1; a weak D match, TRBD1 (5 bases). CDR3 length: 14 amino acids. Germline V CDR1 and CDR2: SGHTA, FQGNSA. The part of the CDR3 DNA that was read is TGTGCCAGCAGCTTAGGTAGACAGCTCTACGAG. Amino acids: CASSLGRQLYE. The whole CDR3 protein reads CASSLGRQLYEAFF.

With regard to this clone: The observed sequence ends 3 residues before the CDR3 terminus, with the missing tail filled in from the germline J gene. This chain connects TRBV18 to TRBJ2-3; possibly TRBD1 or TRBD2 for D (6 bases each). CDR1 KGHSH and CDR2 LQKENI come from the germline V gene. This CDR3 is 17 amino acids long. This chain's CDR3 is CASSPYQGRRDDQPQYF. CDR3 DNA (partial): TGTGCCAGCTCACCCTACCAGGGGAGGAGGGACGATCAGCCG.

Partial CDR3 DNA: TGTGCCAGCAGTTACCCGGGACTAGCGGGAGCTTTCGAC. Protein: CASSYPGLAGAFD. In full, the CDR3 is CASSYPGLAGAFDYTF. The chain combines TRBV6-2 or TRBV6-3 with TRBJ1-2, with TRBD1 as a possible D gene (5 bases). Read coverage stops 3 residues before the CDR3 terminus; the germline J gene supplies the remainder. The CDR3 is 16 amino acids. Germline CDR1 and CDR2: MNHEY and SVGEGT.

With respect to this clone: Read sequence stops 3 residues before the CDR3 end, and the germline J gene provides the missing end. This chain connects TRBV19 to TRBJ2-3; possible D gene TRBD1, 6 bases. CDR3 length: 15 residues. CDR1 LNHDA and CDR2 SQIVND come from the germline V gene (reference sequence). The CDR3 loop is CASSVTGFDGQPQYF. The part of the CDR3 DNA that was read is TGTGCCAGTAGTGTAACAGGGTTCGACGGTCAGCCG.

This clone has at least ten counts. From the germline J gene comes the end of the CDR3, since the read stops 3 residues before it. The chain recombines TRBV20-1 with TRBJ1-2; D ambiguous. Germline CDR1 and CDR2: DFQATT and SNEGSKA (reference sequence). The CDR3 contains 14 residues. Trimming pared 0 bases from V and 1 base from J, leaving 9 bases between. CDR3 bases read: TGCAGTGCTAGAGATTTTGCAGATAACTATGGC. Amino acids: CSARDFADNYG. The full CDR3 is CSARDFADNYGYTF.

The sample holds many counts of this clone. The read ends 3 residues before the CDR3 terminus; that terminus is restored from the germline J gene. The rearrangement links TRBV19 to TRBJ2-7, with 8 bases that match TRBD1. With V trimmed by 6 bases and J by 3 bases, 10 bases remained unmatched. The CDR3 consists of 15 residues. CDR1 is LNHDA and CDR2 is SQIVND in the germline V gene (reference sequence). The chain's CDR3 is CASRSSGRGLYEQYF. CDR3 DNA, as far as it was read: TGTGCCAGTAGGTCCTCGGGCAGGGGGCTCTACGAG.

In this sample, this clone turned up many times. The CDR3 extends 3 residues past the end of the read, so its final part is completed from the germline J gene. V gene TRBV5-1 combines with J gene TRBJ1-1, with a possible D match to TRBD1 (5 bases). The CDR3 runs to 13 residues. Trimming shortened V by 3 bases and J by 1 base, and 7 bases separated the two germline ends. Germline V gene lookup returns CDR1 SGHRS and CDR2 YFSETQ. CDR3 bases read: TGCGCCAGCAGCTGGGGGGGGAACACTGAA. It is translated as CASSWGGNTE. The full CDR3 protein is CASSWGGNTEAFF.

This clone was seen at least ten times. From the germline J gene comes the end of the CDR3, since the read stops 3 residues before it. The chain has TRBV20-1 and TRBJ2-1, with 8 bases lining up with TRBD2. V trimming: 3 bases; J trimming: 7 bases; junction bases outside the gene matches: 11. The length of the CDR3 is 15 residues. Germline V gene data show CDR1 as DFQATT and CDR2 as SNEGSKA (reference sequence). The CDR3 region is CSASHRRGARNEQFF. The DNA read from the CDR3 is TGCAGTGCTAGCCATCGGCGGGGGGCCCGGAATGAG.